The table lists the clone carrying this T cell receptor beta chain with a few counts. Its specificity is unknown. Both TRBC1 and TRBC2 were covered by a beta constant-region primer of two equimolar oligonucleotides. Four rounds of PCR amplified the ligated cDNA using nested alpha and beta constant-region primers plus SP2. TCRdb analysed the UMI-ligation and nested PCR reads with MiXCR anew, one entry per CDR3 protein. This sample has 150,000 or so distinct CDR3 sequences; 22% occur once, and the top ten carry 0.085% to 0.11%. The germline V and J ends were trimmed by 4 bases and 2 bases, with 15 bases remaining between them. The CDR3 contains 14 residues. Germline V CDR1 and CDR2: DFQATT, SNEGSKA (reference sequence). This sample is part of a study of naive and memory T cell subsets. Whole-study findings and limits: Especially in CD8 cells, naive repertoires contained a few larger clonotypes, possibly CD45RA-re-expressing memory cells. Gini index rose across naive, CM, EM and EMRA in CD4 and CD8.

The clonotype comes from a human donor in good health. The specimen sequenced was naive CD4+ T cells from blood. J is TRBJ2-7 and V is TRBV20-1; tentative D call: TRBD1 (6 bases). CDR3 DNA: TGCAGTGCTACCCGCGGACAGTCAGCCTACGAGCAGTACTTC. Translation: CSATRGQSAYEQYF.